This T cell receptor (beta chain) was identified in a study of CD8 T cells in Susac syndrome. Study conclusions and caveats: A relatively small number of individuals underwent TCR sequencing and HLA analysis.

RNA, at about 0.45 to 1 ug, was reverse transcribed with random hexamers. TCRdb reprocessed the immunoSEQ multiplex PCR reads with MiXCR, giving one entry per CDR3 protein. The table has tens of thousands of distinct CDR3 sequences, nearly 96% seen once. This CDR3 region has 16 residues. Trimming at V came to 3 bases and at J to 3 bases, leaving 6 bases not matched to a gene. In the case of this clonotype: No antigen is known for it.

The TCR was taken from a human donor with multiple sclerosis. The gene calls are TRBV12-3 or TRBV12-4 and TRBJ2-1, with 9 bases that match TRBD2. The sample taken for sequencing was CD4+ T cells from PBMCs. For the CDR3, the DNA is TGTGCCAGCAGTTTCTCGGCGGGGGGGATCTACAATGAGCAGTTCTTC. Translation gives CASSFSAGGIYNEQFF.